This T cell receptor beta chain was sequenced in a study of blood T cell repertoires in COVID-19. Study overall: T cells, B-cell-depleted T cells, or PBMCs provided the cDNA or gDNA that served as material.

The CDR3 runs 15 residues. With V trimmed by 3 bases and J by 1 base, 5 bases remained unmatched. Germline CDR1 reads KGHSH; CDR2 reads LQKENI. Source study methods: Amplification with reference gene primers provided the estimates of nucleated cell counts. The protocol was immunoSEQ multiplex PCR, while the TCRdb copy is restricted to in-frame clones and leaves out a portion. That table furnishes V, J and clone size, whereas the DNA furnished D and trimming. The sample includes hundreds of thousands of clones, nearly 90% of them seen just once. The V and J genes are TRBV18 and TRBJ1-1, with 7 positions matching TRBD1. The sequence was obtained from a woman aged 40 to 49 with COVID-19, enrolled during active disease. Sequenced material: peripheral blood. DNA for the CDR3: TGTGCCAGCTCACCCTCCCAGGGGGGGAACACTGAAGCTTTCTTT. Translation gives CASSPSQGGNTEAFF.